The following is a T cell receptor (beta chain) sequence with its context. This sample is drawn from a study of T cells after posttransplantation cyclophosphamide. Only in-frame clones appear in the TCRdb table, and some are missing; sequencing was by immunoSEQ multiplex PCR. Seen here are over a thousand clones, roughly 76% observed once, and the top ten hold about a sixth. Treatment was busulfan-fludarabine conditioning, a marrow graft, and cyclophosphamide on days +3 and +4. Sample: CD4+ T cells sorted from PBMCs, taken after allogeneic stem cell transplant with posttransplant cyclophosphamide. The source is a male patient between 45 and 60 years old who received an allogeneic stem cell transplant from an unrelated donor, was CMV-positive, and had acute GVHD only. Some T cells may have originated in the graft donor.

The CDR3 here is CASSSSGATYEQYF. In DNA, the CDR3 is TGTGCCAGCAGCTCTAGCGGGGCGACCTACGAGCAGTACTTC. V usage is TRBV7-6 and J usage is TRBJ2-7; 9 nucleotides match TRBD2. The CDR3 runs to 14 residues. CDR1 and CDR2 (germline): SGHVS, FNYEAQ. With 4 bases clipped from V and 2 bases from J, the junction kept 3 bases outside the gene matches.